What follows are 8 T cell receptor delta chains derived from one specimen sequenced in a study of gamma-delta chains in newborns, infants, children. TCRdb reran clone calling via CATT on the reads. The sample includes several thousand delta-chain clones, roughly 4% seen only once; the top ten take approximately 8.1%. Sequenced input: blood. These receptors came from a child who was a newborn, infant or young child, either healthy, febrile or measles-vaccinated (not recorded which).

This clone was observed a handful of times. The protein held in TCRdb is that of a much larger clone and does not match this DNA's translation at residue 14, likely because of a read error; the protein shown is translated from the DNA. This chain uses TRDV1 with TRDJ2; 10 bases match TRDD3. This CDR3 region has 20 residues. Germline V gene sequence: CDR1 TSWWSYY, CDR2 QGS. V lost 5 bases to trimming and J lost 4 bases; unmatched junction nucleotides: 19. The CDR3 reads CALGNPIPTKGDTPTAQLFF. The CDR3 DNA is TGTGCTCTTGGGAACCCGATTCCTACAAAGGGGGATACGCCGACAGCACAACTCTTCTTT.

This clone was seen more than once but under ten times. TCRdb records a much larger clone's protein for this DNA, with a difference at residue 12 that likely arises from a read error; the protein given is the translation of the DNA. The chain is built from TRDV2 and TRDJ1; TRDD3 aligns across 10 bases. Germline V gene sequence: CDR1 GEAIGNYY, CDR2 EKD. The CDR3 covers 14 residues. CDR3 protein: CACGRGDTPDKPIF. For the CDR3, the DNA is TGTGCCTGTGGACGGGGGGATACGCCCGATAAACCCATCTTT.

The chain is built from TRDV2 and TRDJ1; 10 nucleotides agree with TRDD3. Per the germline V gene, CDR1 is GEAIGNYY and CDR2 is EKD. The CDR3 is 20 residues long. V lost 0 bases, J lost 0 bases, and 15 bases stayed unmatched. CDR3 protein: CACDTVPLVLGDSYTDKLIF. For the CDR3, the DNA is TGTGCCTGTGACACCGTCCCGCTCGTACTGGGGGATTCGTACACCGATAAACTCATCTTT.

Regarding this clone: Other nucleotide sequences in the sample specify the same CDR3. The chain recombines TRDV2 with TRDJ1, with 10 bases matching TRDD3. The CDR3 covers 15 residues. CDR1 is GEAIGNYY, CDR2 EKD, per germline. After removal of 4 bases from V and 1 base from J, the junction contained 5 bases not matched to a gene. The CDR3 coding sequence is TGTGCCTGTGATCTACTGGGGGATCCCACCGATAAACTCATCTTT. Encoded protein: CACDLLGDPTDKLIF.

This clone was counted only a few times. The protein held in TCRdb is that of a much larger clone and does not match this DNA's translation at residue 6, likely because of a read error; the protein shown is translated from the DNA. The CDR3 nucleotides are TGTGCTCTTGGGGAACCGCCTTTTCTACTGGGGGATAGGGACGATAAACTCATCTTT. Residues: CALGEPPFLLGDRDDKLIF. The J gene is TRDJ1, the V gene TRDV1; TRDD3 matches at 11 bases. The CDR3 is 19 amino acids. V trimming: 1 base; J trimming: 4 bases; junction bases outside the gene matches: 14. Germline V gene lookup returns CDR1 TSWWSYY and CDR2 QGS.

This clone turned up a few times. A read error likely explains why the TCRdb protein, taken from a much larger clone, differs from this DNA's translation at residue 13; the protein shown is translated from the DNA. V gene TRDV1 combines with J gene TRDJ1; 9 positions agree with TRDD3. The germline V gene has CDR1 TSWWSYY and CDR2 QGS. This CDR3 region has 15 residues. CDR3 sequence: CALGDGLGDTDKPIF. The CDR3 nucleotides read TGTGCTCTTGGAGATGGACTGGGGGACACCGATAAACCCATCTTT.

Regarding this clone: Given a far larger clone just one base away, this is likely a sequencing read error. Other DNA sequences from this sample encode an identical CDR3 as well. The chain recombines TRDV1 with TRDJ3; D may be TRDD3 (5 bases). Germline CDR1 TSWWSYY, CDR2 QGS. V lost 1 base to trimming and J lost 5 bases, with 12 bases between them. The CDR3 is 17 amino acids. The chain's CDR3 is CALGEQWGIRDTRQMFF. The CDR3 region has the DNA TGTGCTCTTGGGGAACAGTGGGGAATCCGGGACACCCGACAGATGTTTTTC.

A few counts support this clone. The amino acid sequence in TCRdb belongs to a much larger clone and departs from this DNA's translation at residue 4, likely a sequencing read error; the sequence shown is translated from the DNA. The CDR3 nucleotides read TGTGCTCTTAGGGAACTGGGGGATACGCGTATCGGGTACACCGATAAACTCATCTTT. Protein product: CALRELGDTRIGYTDKLIF. This chain uses TRDV1 with TRDJ1, with 13 bases that match TRDD3. CDR1 TSWWSYY and CDR2 QGS come from the germline V gene. This CDR3 spans 19 amino acids.